Listed below are T cell receptor beta chains from one sample, sequenced in a study of blood T cell repertoires in COVID-19. TCRdb keeps only in-frame clones here, not all; method: immunoSEQ multiplex PCR. Of fewer than 250,000 clones in the sample, 70% to 90% were seen once. Material: peripheral blood. The receptors were sampled from a woman in her thirties or forties who had recovered from COVID-19. The CDR3 runs from the conserved cysteine through the conserved F or W. The order of the fields is J gene, V gene, CDR3 length, D gene, clone size, CDR3 DNA, CDR3 protein. D genes are given only for firm matches. A row's size may be missing; if present it is once, few, many or a size class.

>TRBJ2-2|TRBV27|17|TRBD2|NA
TGTGCCAGCAAGGGACTAGCGGGAGGGTCGTACACCGGGGAGCTGTTTTTT
CASKGLAGGSYTGELFF
>TRBJ1-2|TRBV30|12|TRBD1|NA
TGTGCCTGGAGTCAGGGGGCCTATGGCTACACCTTC
CAWSQGAYGYTF
>TRBJ2-1|TRBV12-5|10|NA|NA
TGTGCTAGTGGTTTGCTCTGGCTGTTCTTC
CASGLLWLFF
>TRBJ1-1|TRBV28|14|NA|NA
TGTGCCAGCAGTTTATCGGGGGAGAACACTGAAGCTTTCTTT
CASSLSGENTEAFF
>TRBJ2-7|TRBV6-2/TRBV6-3|16|TRBD2|NA
TGTGCCAGCAGTGCTGTGGGACTAGGACTTTTGTACGAGCAGTACTTC
CASSAVGLGLLYEQYF
>TRBJ1-1|TRBV3-1/TRBV3-2|13|NA|NA
TGTGCCAGCAGCCAAGATGCAGGACTCAGAGCTTTCTTT
CASSQDAGLRAFF
>TRBJ1-2|TRBV27|14|NA|NA
TGTGCCAGCAGTTTACGGAGGGGCGGCCGTGGCTACACCTTC
CASSLRRGGRGYTF
>TRBJ2-5|TRBV12-2|14|NA|NA
TGTGCAAGTCGCTTAGCTCGGGGATGGGGGACCCAGTACTTC
CASRLARGWGTQYF
>TRBJ1-2|TRBV29-1|11|NA|NA
TGCAGCGTTGGGCTCCGATATGGCTACACCTTC
CSVGLRYGYTF
>TRBJ1-2|TRBV5-1|13|NA|NA
TGCGCCAGCAGGACCGGAGCTAACTATGGCTACACCTTC
CASRTGANYGYTF
>TRBJ2-7|TRBV5-4|15|TRBD2|once
TGTGCCAGCAGCGTCGGACTAGCGGAACCCTACGAGCAGTACTTC
CASSVGLAEPYEQYF
>TRBJ1-2|TRBV4-3|19|TRBD1|NA
TGCGCCAGCAGCCAGACCCTTCCAGTTGGGACAGTCAGGGGCTATGGCTACACCTTC
CASSQTLPVGTVRGYGYTF
>TRBJ2-7|TRBV27|12|TRBD1|NA
TGTGCCAGCAAGACAGGGAGTGTCGAGCAGTACTTC
CASKTGSVEQYF
>TRBJ2-1|TRBV24-1|16|TRBD2|NA
TGTGCCACCAGTGATTTCCTAGCGGGAGGGTACAATGAGCAGTTCTTC
CATSDFLAGGYNEQFF
>TRBJ2-2|TRBV5-1|17|TRBD2|once
TGCGCCAGCAGACGACAAATAGCGGGAGAAGGTACCGGGGAGCTGTTTTTT
CASRRQIAGEGTGELFF
>TRBJ1-2|TRBV19|14|NA|NA
TGTGCCAGTAGTACCCTCAGCGTTAACTATGGCTACACCTTC
CASSTLSVNYGYTF
>TRBJ1-1|TRBV18|16|TRBD1|NA
TGTGCCAGCTCACCCGACAGGGGGGAGATTGACACTGAAGCTTTCTTT
CASSPDRGEIDTEAFF
>TRBJ2-7|TRBV27|15|TRBD2|NA
TGTGCCAGCAGTTTATCGTACGGACTAGTTTACGAGCAGTACTTC
CASSLSYGLVYEQYF
>TRBJ2-3|TRBV7-9|15|NA|once
TGTGCCAGCAGCTCCTCCGGCGGCCGCACAGATACGCAGTATTTT
CASSSSGGRTDTQYF
>TRBJ1-1|TRBV4-3|15|NA|NA
TGCGCCAGCAGCCTTACAACAGGGATAAACACTGAAGCTTTCTTT
CASSLTTGINTEAFF
>TRBJ1-1|TRBV10-3|13|NA|NA
TGTGCCATCAAATCGGACAAGAACACTGAAGCTTTCTTT
CAIKSDKNTEAFF
>TRBJ2-1|TRBV27|14|TRBD2|NA
TGTGCCAGCAGTTTATATCTCGGGAGGACTCCGCAGTTCTTC
CASSLYLGRTPQFF
>TRBJ2-5|TRBV7-2|16|TRBD2|NA
TGTGCCAGCAGCTTAGGATTAGCGGGATCCCAAGAGACCCAGTACTTC
CASSLGLAGSQETQYF